The next 15 T cell receptor beta chains were all read from a single sample in a study of T cell repertoires in cytomegalovirus infection. No antigens are known for them. TCRdb re-analysed the reads in MiXCR, keeping a single row per CDR3 protein. The sample shows about 130,000 distinct CDR3 sequences, more than 30% of them seen only once. The sequenced sample was CD8+ T cells from cultured PBMCs, obtained from culture after CMV antigen stimulation. The receptors were gathered from a human donor in good health (CMV status not recorded). Some clones in this sample may be carry-over from other donors' samples.

This clonotype was observed a few times. The chain employs TRBV20-1 and TRBJ2-5; 8 nucleotides line up with TRBD1. CDR1 DFQATT and CDR2 SNEGSKA come from the germline V gene (reference sequence). The CDR3 loop spans 12 amino acids. Trimming at V came to 5 bases and at J to 5 bases, leaving 4 bases not matched to a gene. CDR3 loop: CSAGQGEETQYF. DNA of the CDR3: TGCAGTGCTGGACAGGGAGAGGAGACCCAGTACTTC.

This clonotype occurred many times. The CDR3 region is CASSTQRGMNTEAFF. The CDR3 DNA reads as TGTGCCAGCAGTACCCAGCGAGGGATGAACACTGAAGCTTTCTTT. The rearrangement joins TRBV12-3 or TRBV12-4 to TRBJ1-1, with D hard to call. V gave up 5 bases and J gave up 0 bases, with 13 bases separating them. The CDR3 extends over 15 amino acids.

The chain combines TRBV20-1 with TRBJ2-7; TRBD1 agrees at 12 bases. The germline CDR1 and CDR2 sequences are DFQATT and SNEGSKA (reference sequence). The CDR3 has 15 residues. Trimming at V came to 0 bases and at J to 4 bases, leaving 4 bases not matched to a gene. The CDR3 sequence: CSARDWDRGLYEQYF. CDR3 in DNA: TGCAGTGCTAGAGACTGGGACAGGGGGCTTTACGAGCAGTACTTC.

On this clonotype: This may be a read error, as it is one base from a much larger clone. The chain recombines TRBV7-8 with TRBJ1-1; D uncertain. This CDR3 region has 14 residues. CDR1 is SGHVS, CDR2 FQNEAQ, per germline. V was clipped by 1 base and J by 4 bases, with 10 bases between them. The CDR3 loop is CASSLGPRITEAFF. The CDR3 DNA reads as TGTGCCAGCAGCTTAGGTCCGAGAATCACTGAAGCTTTCTTT.

The rearrangement uses TRBV5-4 and TRBJ1-2; 7 positions agree with TRBD1. CDR1 and CDR2 from the germline V gene are SGHNT and YYREEE (reference sequence). This CDR3 is built from 14 residues. The V gene end was trimmed by 2 bases and the J gene end by 3 bases; junction bases not matched to a gene: 4. CDR3 amino acids: CASSLGTVDYGYTF. The CDR3 DNA reads as TGTGCCAGCAGCTTAGGGACAGTCGACTATGGCTACACCTTC.

The rearrangement uses TRBV28 and TRBJ1-2, with D maybe TRBD1 (5 bases). The germline CDR1 and CDR2 sequences are MDHEN and SYDVKM. V gave up 5 bases and J gave up 6 bases, with 22 bases separating them. The CDR3 extends over 16 amino acids. CDR3 sequence: CASSPPLEDSLHGYTF. The CDR3 DNA is TGTGCCAGCAGTCCTCCCCTAGAAGACAGCCTCCATGGCTACACCTTC.

This clonotype was counted between two and nine times. The chain employs TRBV11-2 and TRBJ2-3, with D unresolved. Germline values: CDR1 SGHAT, CDR2 FQNNGV. With 2 bases removed from V and 5 bases from J, the gap between germline ends came to 8 bases. The CDR3 covers 13 residues. DNA of the CDR3: TGTGCCAGCAGCTTACCTAACCGAGATACGCAGTATTTT. Encoded protein: CASSLPNRDTQYF.

This chain joins TRBV19 and TRBJ1-1; D is unresolved. The germline V gene encodes CDR1 LNHDA and CDR2 SQIVND (reference sequence). The CDR3 loop spans 11 amino acids. The V end was cut by 3 bases, the J end by 8 bases, with 7 bases between. CDR3: CASSIGKEAFF. The DNA for the CDR3 is TGTGCCAGTAGTATTGGCAAGGAAGCTTTCTTT.

The chain is built from TRBV12-3 or TRBV12-4 and TRBJ2-1; 8 bases line up with TRBD1. V was clipped by 5 bases and J by 6 bases; unmatched bases: 9. The CDR3 runs to 15 residues. In DNA, the CDR3 is TGTGCCAGCAGTCCAGGACAGGGAATGAGCAATGAGCAGTTCTTC. It is translated as CASSPGQGMSNEQFF.

V usage is TRBV20-1 and J usage is TRBJ2-5, with TRBD1 matching over 11 bases. V was clipped by 3 bases and J by 4 bases; unmatched bases: 4. CDR3 length: 14 amino acids. The germline CDR1 and CDR2 sequences are DFQATT and SNEGSKA (reference sequence). The CDR3 is CSASPGTGGETQYF. CDR3 DNA: TGCAGTGCTAGCCCCGGGACAGGGGGAGAGACCCAGTACTTC.

At least ten counts were recorded for this clonotype. The chain has TRBV7-2 and TRBJ1-5; a weak D match, TRBD1 (5 bases). Germline V gives CDR1 SGHTA, CDR2 FQGNSA. V was pared by 0 bases and J by 1 base, with 10 bases between. The CDR3 sequence is 16 residues long. The DNA of the CDR3 is TGTGCCAGCAGCTTAGCGGCGGGGCTGAGCAATCAGCCCCAGCATTTT. Its translation is CASSLAAGLSNQPQHF.

In this sample, this clonotype turned up a few times. Germline and junction disagree at one end, which may indicate a read error. The gene calls are TRBV7-8 and TRBJ2-7, with a weak D call TRBD1 (6 bases). CDR3 length: 14 residues. Germline loops: CDR1 SGHVS, CDR2 FQNEAQ. The CDR3: CASSLSDRSSEQYF. The CDR3, as DNA: TGTGCCAGCAGCTTATCCGACAGGTCCTCCGAGCAGTACTTC.

This clonotype was detected ten times or more. The chain employs TRBV2 and TRBJ2-6; D is tentatively TRBD1 or TRBD2 (7 bases each). Between the trimmed V and J ends, which lost 6 bases and 2 bases, there was a span of 17 bases. Germline V gene lookup returns CDR1 SNHLY and CDR2 FYNNEI. This CDR3 has 17 residues. Written as DNA, the CDR3 is TGTGCCAGCAGGACTCTCCAGGGGGGGCCTGGGGCCAACGTCCTGACTTTC. The encoded protein is CASRTLQGGPGANVLTF.

The chain has TRBV11-3 and TRBJ2-3; 14 bases align to TRBD2. V lost 2 bases to trimming and J lost 6 bases; unmatched junction nucleotides: 7. Germline-derived CDR1 and CDR2 are SGHNT and YENEEA. CDR3 size: 17 residues. The CDR3 sequence is CASSLTGLAGGADTQYF. CDR3 nucleotides: TGTGCCAGCAGCTTAACCGGACTAGCGGGGGGTGCGGATACGCAGTATTTT.

This clonotype was seen at least ten times. The chain combines TRBV19 with TRBJ1-1, with D uncertain. Between the trimmed V and J ends, which lost 0 bases and 1 base, there was a span of 6 bases. CDR3 size: 14 residues. Germline V gene lookup returns CDR1 LNHDA and CDR2 SQIVND (reference sequence). The CDR3 coding sequence is TGTGCCAGTAGTATAGATCTCGGGAACACTGAAGCTTTCTTT. Translated: CASSIDLGNTEAFF.